Sequencing of this T cell receptor (beta chain) was carried out in a study of T cells in Graves' hyperthyroidism and ophthalmopathy. Using RNA transcripts as the source, TCR beta CDR3 regions were amplified. First-round RT-PCR with HTBI primers amplified the TCR CDR3 region. TCRdb passed the multiplex PCR reads through MiXCR, listing each CDR3 protein once. The sample shows hundreds of thousands of distinct CDR3 sequences, less than 45% of them seen only once. Germline loops: CDR1 DFQATT, CDR2 SNEGSKA (reference sequence). V shed 6 bases and J 12 bases; nucleotides not matched to a gene: 10. The CDR3 is made up of 11 amino acids.

The sequenced sample was peripheral blood or thyroid tissue (not recorded which). This chain links TRBV20-1 with TRBJ1-2; TRBD1 matches at 7 bases. This clonotype originated in an adult man with Graves' disease, either hyperthyroidism or ophthalmopathy (not recorded which). CDR3 residues: CSADRVPGNTF. The CDR3 DNA is TGCAGTGCCGACAGGGTCCCTGGAAACACCTTC.